This T cell receptor beta chain is drawn from a study of T cells in localized non-small cell lung cancer. Points from the study as a whole: T cell clonality was highest in uninvolved adjacent lung, above tumor. Higher adjacent-lung clonality was associated with shorter survival. Of the top 100 tumor clones, median 57 were in adjacent lung, approximately 30 among its top 100. Heterogeneity stays possible, as sequencing covered only one tumor region.

Trimming pared 3 bases from V and 5 bases from J, leaving 8 bases between. Germline CDR1 SGHNT, CDR2 YENEEA. The CDR3 contains 14 residues. For this clone: Its antigen is undetermined.

Data came from immunoSEQ multiplex PCR; TCRdb stores just in-frame clones and leaves some out. The sample carries 2,500 to 3,500 clones, over 25% recorded once. This receptor was obtained from a woman aged 40-75 years with stage III lung adenocarcinoma. This rearrangement joins TRBV11-3 to TRBJ1-6; D call uncertain. The sequencing used lung tumor tissue, collected before any cancer treatment. CDR3 sequence reads: CASSFLRDNSPLHF. In nucleotides, the CDR3 is TGTGCCAGCAGCTTTCTAAGGGATAATTCACCCCTCCACTTT.